This T cell receptor beta chain came from a study of T-cell memory formation after mild COVID-19. Background on the study: The two donors had largely donor-specific TCR clusters. Study-level points and caveats: Among clones peaking at day 37 in the second wave, SARS-CoV-2 specificity remained unconfirmed. Clones contracting over day 15 to 85 were CD4/CD8 balanced, with later expanders leaning CD4+.

The CDR3 covers 15 residues. Looked up from germline, CDR1 is SGHKS and CDR2 is YYEKEE (reference sequence). Between the trimmed V and J ends, which lost 4 bases and 2 bases, there was a span of 13 bases. TCRalpha and TCRbeta libraries used 5'RACE with constant-segment primers and UMIs. Via MiXCR, TCRdb re-called the 5' RACE reads, giving one row per CDR3 protein. The sample lists approximately 390,000 distinct CDR3 sequences; around a sixth were seen once. This clonotype was seen a handful of times. The antigen is undetermined. The specimen sequenced was PBMCs or a T cell subset sorted from them (not recorded which). The TCR comes from a man between 18 and 35 years old who had mild COVID-19 (a few samples of this study predate the infection). Cell type and time point are not known. V is TRBV5-5 and J is TRBJ1-3; TRBD1 is a possible D gene (6 bases). CDR3 region: CASSTLPGAGNTIYF. For the CDR3, the DNA is TGTGCCAGCAGCACCCTCCCAGGGGCTGGAAACACCATATATTTT. Using reference TRBV5-5 and TRBJ1-3 for the parts outside the CDR3, the full variable domain is DAGVTQSPTHLIKTRGQQVTLRCSPISGHKSVSWYQQVLGQGPQFIFQYYEKEERGRGNFPDRFSARQFPNYSSELNVNALLLGDSALYLCASSTLPGAGNTIYFGEGSWLTVV.